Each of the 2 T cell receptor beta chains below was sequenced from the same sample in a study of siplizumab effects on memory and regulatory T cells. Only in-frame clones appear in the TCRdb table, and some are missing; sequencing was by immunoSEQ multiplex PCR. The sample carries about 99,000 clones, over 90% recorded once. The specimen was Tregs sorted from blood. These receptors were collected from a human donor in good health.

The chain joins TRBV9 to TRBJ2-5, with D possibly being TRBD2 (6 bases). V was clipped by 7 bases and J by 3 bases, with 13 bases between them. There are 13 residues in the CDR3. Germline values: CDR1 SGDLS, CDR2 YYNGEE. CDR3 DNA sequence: TGTGCCAGCGTACGGACGGGAGAAGAGACCCAGTACTTC. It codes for CASVRTGEETQYF.

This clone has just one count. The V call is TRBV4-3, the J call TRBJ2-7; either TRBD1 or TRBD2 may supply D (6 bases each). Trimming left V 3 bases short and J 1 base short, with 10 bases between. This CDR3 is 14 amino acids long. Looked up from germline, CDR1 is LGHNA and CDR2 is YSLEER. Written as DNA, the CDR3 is TGCGCCAGCAGCCAGGGGGGCAGATCCTACGAGCAGTACTTC. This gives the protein CASSQGGRSYEQYF.